The 9 T cell receptor beta chains below were found in one sample sequenced in a study of CD8 T cells in Susac syndrome. RNA, at about 0.45 to 1 ug, was reverse transcribed with random hexamers. MiXCR, applied by TCRdb to the immunoSEQ multiplex PCR reads, yields one record per CDR3 protein. The data show 120,000 or so distinct CDR3 sequences, with approximately 96% seen just once and more than 0.12% held by the top ten. Input material: CD4+ T cells from PBMCs. These receptors came from a human donor with Susac syndrome.

The V and J genes are TRBV29-1 and TRBJ2-3; D ambiguous. Germline assignment: CDR1 SQVTM and CDR2 ANQGSEA. With 3 bases removed from V and 2 bases from J, the gap between germline ends came to 18 bases. The CDR3 covers 16 residues. Here the CDR3 reads CSVDPLAFATTDTQYF. CDR3 nucleotide sequence: TGCAGCGTTGACCCCCTCGCGTTCGCCACCACAGATACGCAGTATTTT.

The gene calls are TRBV9 and TRBJ2-1, with D perhaps TRBD1 (5 bases). Trimming pared 2 bases from V and 1 base from J, leaving 7 bases between. The CDR3 loop spans 14 amino acids. Per germline, CDR1 SGDLS and CDR2 YYNGEE. CDR3 coding DNA: TGTGCCAGCAGCGTTCAGGGATCCTACAATGAGCAGTTCTTC. The encoded protein is CASSVQGSYNEQFF.

This chain uses TRBV9 with TRBJ1-1; D is uncertain. This CDR3 region has 15 residues. V dropped 0 bases and J dropped 0 bases, with 9 bases sitting between them. Germline values: CDR1 SGDLS, CDR2 YYNGEE. CDR3 sequence (DNA): TGTGCCAGCAGCGTAGACAGTTACATGAACACTGAAGCTTTCTTT. This sequence encodes CASSVDSYMNTEAFF.

This clonotype was found once. CDR3 loop: CSVEDYSQGHGYTF. DNA of the CDR3: TGCAGCGTTGAAGATTATAGCCAGGGGCATGGCTACACCTTC. V is TRBV29-1 and J is TRBJ1-2, with D possibly matching TRBD1 (6 bases). The CDR3 consists of 14 residues. Trimming removed 0 bases at V and 6 bases at J, with 14 bases between. CDR1 SQVTM and CDR2 ANQGSEA come from the germline V gene.

The chain combines TRBV18 with TRBJ2-7; D may be TRBD1 (6 bases). The length of the CDR3 is 15 residues. In germline, CDR1 is KGHSH, CDR2 LQKENI. V shed 4 bases and J shed 0 bases, with 13 bases lying between them. The CDR3 DNA sequence: TGTGCCAGCTCACGGGAACGGGACAACTCCTACGAGCAGTACTTC. This codes for CASSRERDNSYEQYF. The full variable domain, in which reference TRBV18 and TRBJ2-7 provide the parts outside the CDR3, is NAGVMQNPRHLVRRRGQEARLRCSPMKGHSHVYWYRQLPEEGLKFMVYLQKENIIDESGMPKERFSAEFPKEGPSILRIQQVVRGDSAAYFCASSRERDNSYEQYFGPGTRLTVT.

The chain couples TRBV6-5 to TRBJ1-5, with D tentatively TRBD1 (6 bases). CDR1 and CDR2 from the germline V gene are MNHEY and SVGAGI. V was pared by 2 bases and J by 7 bases, with 12 bases between. CDR3 size: 14 residues. CDR3 bases: TGTGCCAGCAGTTACGCGGGGGCTTGGCAGCCCCAGCATTTT. Amino acids: CASSYAGAWQPQHF.

This clonotype has only one observation. The V call is TRBV5-4, the J call TRBJ2-7, with D perhaps TRBD2 (6 bases). The CDR3 has 14 amino acids. Germline CDR1 reads SGHNT; CDR2 reads YYREEE (reference sequence). V dropped 4 bases and J dropped 2 bases, with 13 bases sitting between them. CDR3 residues: CASSKEGRAYEQYF. CDR3 coding DNA: TGTGCCAGCAGCAAGGAGGGACGAGCCTACGAGCAGTACTTC.

The V call is TRBV9, the J call TRBJ2-5; TRBD1 is a possible D gene (5 bases). CDR3 size: 14 residues. Germline CDR1 SGDLS, CDR2 YYNGEE. Trimming pared 0 bases from V and 4 bases from J, leaving 10 bases between. CDR3 residues: CASSVAGRVETQYF. The CDR3 coding sequence is TGTGCCAGCAGCGTAGCGGGCAGGGTAGAGACCCAGTACTTC. Together with reference TRBV9 and TRBJ2-5, the CDR3 gives the full variable domain: DSGVTQTPKHLITATGQRVTLRCSPRSGDLSVYWYQQSLDQGLQFLIQYYNGEERAKGNILERFSAQQFPDLHSELNLSSLELGDSALYFCASSVAGRVETQYFGPGTRLLVL.

The chain is built from TRBV29-1 and TRBJ2-7, with 7 nucleotides matching TRBD2. Looked up from germline, CDR1 is SQVTM and CDR2 is ANQGSEA. Trimming removed 7 bases from V and 7 bases from J; junction bases left unmatched: 13. The CDR3 covers 13 residues. The CDR3 bases are TGCAGCGGGGGGGGAGGGATCCGCGGGGAGCAGTACTTC. It yields the protein CSGGGGIRGEQYF.